This note documents a single TCR beta chain sequence. This entry is derived from a study of control samples from healthy donors and cancer patients. Only in-frame clones appear in the TCRdb table, and some are missing; sequencing was by immunoSEQ multiplex PCR. The table shows 250,000 to 300,000 clones, with around 79% occurring only once. V dropped 0 bases and J dropped 4 bases, with 11 bases sitting between them. The CDR3 consists of 15 residues. The germline V gene encodes CDR1 SGHRS and CDR2 YFSETQ. This clonotype was sampled from a woman aged 60-70 years with lung cancer. The chain links TRBV5-1 to TRBJ1-5; no reliable D call. Input material: PBMCs. The CDR3 nucleotides read TGCGCCAGCAGCTTGGACGGCCGGGCGAATCAGCCCCAGCATTTT. Protein sequence: CASSLDGRANQPQHF. Supplemented by reference TRBV5-1 and TRBJ1-5, the full variable domain reads KAGVTQTPRYLIKTRGQQVTLSCSPISGHRSVSWYQQTPGQGLQFLFEYFSETQRNKGNFPGRFSGRQFSNSRSEMNVSTLELGDSALYLCASSLDGRANQPQHFGDGTRLSIL.